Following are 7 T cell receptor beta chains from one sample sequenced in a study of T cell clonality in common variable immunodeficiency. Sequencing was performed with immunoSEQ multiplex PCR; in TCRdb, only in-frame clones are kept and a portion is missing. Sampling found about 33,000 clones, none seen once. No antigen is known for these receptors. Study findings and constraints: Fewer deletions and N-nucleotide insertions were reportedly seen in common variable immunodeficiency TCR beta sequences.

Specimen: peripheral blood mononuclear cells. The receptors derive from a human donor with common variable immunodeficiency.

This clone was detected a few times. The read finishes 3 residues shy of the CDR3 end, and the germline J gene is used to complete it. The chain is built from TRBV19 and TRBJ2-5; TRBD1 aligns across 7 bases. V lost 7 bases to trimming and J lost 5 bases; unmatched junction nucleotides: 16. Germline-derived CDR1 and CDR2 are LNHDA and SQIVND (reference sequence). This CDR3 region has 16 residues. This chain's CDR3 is CASKALHTGTAETQYF. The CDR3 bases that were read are TGTGCCAGTAAGGCCCTGCATACCGGGACAGCGGAGACC.

The CDR3 loop is CASSTGTDGSYNEQFF. The DNA read from the CDR3 is TGTGCCAGCAGTACCGGGACAGACGGGTCCTACAATGAG. The chain recombines TRBV2 with TRBJ2-1; 7 positions match TRBD1. The sequence runs out 3 residues before the end of the CDR3; the remainder is reconstructed from the germline J gene. This CDR3 region has 16 residues. The V segment lost 5 bases and the J segment 1 base; nucleotides outside the gene matches: 8. From germline, CDR1 is SNHLY and CDR2 FYNNEI.

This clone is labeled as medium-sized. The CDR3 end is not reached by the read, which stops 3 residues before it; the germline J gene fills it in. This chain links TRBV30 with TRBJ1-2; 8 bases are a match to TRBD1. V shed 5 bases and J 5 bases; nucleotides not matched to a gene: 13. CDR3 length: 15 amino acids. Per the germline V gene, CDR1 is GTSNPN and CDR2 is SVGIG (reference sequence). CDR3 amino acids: CAWGTGRTGKYGYTF. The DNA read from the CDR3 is TGTGCCTGGGGGACAGGTCGTACAGGAAAGTATGGC.

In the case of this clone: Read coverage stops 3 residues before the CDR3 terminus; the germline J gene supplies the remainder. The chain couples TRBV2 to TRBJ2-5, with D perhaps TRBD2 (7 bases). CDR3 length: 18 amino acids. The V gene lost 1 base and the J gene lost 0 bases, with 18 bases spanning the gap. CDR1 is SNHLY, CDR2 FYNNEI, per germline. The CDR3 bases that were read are TGTGCCAGCAGTGAAGATGGGTCAGGGGAGGGGGACCAAGAGACC. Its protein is CASSEDGSGEGDQET. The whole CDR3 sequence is CASSEDGSGEGDQETQYF.

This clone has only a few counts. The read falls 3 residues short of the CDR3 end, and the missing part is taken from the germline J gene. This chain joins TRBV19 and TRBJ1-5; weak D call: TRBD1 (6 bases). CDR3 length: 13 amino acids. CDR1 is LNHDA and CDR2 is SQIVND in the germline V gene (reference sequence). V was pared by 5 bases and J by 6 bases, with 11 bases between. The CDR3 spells CASSGGGGQPQHF. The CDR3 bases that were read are TGTGCCAGTAGTGGCGGAGGGGGTCAGCCC.

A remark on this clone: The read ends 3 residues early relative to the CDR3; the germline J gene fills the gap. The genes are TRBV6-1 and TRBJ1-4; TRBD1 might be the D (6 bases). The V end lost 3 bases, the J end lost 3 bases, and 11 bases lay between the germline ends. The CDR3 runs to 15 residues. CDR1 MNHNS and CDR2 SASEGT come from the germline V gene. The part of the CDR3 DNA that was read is TGTGCCAGCAGTGACCAGGGGATGGCTAATGAAAAA. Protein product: CASSDQGMANEK. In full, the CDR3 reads CASSDQGMANEKLFF.

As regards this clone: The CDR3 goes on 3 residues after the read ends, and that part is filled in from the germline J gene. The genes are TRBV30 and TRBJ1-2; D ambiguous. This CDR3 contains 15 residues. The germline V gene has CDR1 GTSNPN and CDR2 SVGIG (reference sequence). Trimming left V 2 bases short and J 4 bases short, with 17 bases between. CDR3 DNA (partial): TGTGCCTGGAGTAAGGACTTGTACAGTCTCTATGGC. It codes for CAWSKDLYSLYG. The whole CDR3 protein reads CAWSKDLYSLYGYTF.